This T cell receptor beta chain derives from a study of response to subunit inactivated influenza vaccine. Study results and caveats: Researchers suggested that each seasonal influenza vaccination recruits few new T cells.

The CDR3 is 15 amino acids. Trimming at V came to 5 bases and at J to 2 bases, leaving 7 bases not matched to a gene. Germline V gene sequence: CDR1 SNHLY, CDR2 FYNNEI. Each CDR3 protein gets one entry after TCRdb re-called the RT-PCR reads with MiXCR. The sample consists of 500,000 or so distinct CDR3 sequences, 15% to 20% of them appearing once. This clonotype has just a few counts. What it recognizes is unknown. The sample consisted of CD4+ T cells sorted from PBMCs, taken around 25 months after vaccination. The V and J genes are TRBV2 and TRBJ2-3; TRBD1 agrees at 7 bases. This TCR was sampled from a man between 50 and 69 years old who received an inactivated influenza vaccine. The DNA of the CDR3 is TGTGCCAGCAGTTATACAGGGGCCCACACAGATACGCAGTATTTT. It yields the protein CASSYTGAHTDTQYF.